This T cell receptor beta chain was identified during a study of blood T cell repertoires in COVID-19. Across the whole study: Samples representing acute and convalescent COVID-19 were sourced from the United States, Italy and Spain.

Participant age was about 18 to 89 years, and participants resided in roughly 25 US areas. Assignment of participants to cohorts was predicated upon participant-reported clinical history. The CDR3 loop spans 14 amino acids. Germline V gives CDR1 MNHEY, CDR2 SMNVEV (reference sequence). The J segment lost 8 bases and the V segment lost 4 bases, leaving 8 bases of the junction unmatched. TCRdb's table, derived via immunoSEQ multiplex PCR, lists solely in-frame clones and lacks some. This table holds approximately 190,000 clones, roughly 82% found once. Sequenced input: PBMCs or T cells enriched from blood (not recorded which). This receptor was taken from an older woman with acute COVID-19. The V and J genes are TRBV27 and TRBJ2-1; TRBD1 agrees at 7 bases. CDR3 region: CASSSLTGIHEQFF. Here the CDR3 DNA reads TGTGCCAGCAGTTCCCTGACAGGGATCCATGAGCAGTTCTTC.